These 15 T cell receptor beta chains were all obtained from the same sample, sequenced in a study of cytomegalovirus exposure and HLA in healthy donors. Amplification used 60 Vbeta primers and 13 Jbeta primers. Using immunoSEQ multiplex PCR, the repertoire was profiled, and TCRdb retains in-frame clones only, with some absent. The table lists about 130,000 clones, over 65% of them singletons, with about 1.3% in the top ten. Sequencing was done on a sample of PBMCs. Every receptor here comes from a man aged 50 to 59 in good health and CMV-seronegative.

The chain has TRBV5-1 and TRBJ2-5; tentative D call: TRBD1 (6 bases). Germline CDR1 and CDR2: SGHRS and YFSETQ. V dropped 7 bases and J dropped 7 bases, with 20 bases sitting between them. The CDR3 length is 14 residues. The CDR3 coding sequence is TGCGCCAGCTCCCCGTCTGGGGGCGTGATGACCCAGTACTTC. Amino acid sequence: CASSPSGGVMTQYF.

The chain has TRBV11-2 and TRBJ1-4; D possibly corresponds to TRBD1 (5 bases). V lost 7 bases and J 3 bases, leaving 12 bases between the germline ends. CDR1 SGHAT and CDR2 FQNNGV come from the germline V gene. This CDR3 has 14 amino acids. The CDR3 region is CASTLGEPNEKLFF. For the CDR3, the DNA is TGTGCCAGCACCCTAGGGGAACCTAATGAAAAACTGTTTTTT.

In this sample, this clone turned up a few times. The CDR3 is CASSYFRGWNTEAFF. The CDR3 coding sequence is TGTGCCAGCAGTTACTTCCGGGGGTGGAACACTGAAGCTTTCTTT. The chain uses TRBV6-5 and TRBJ1-1; perhaps TRBD1 as D (5 bases). There are 15 residues in the CDR3. Germline CDR1 and CDR2: MNHEY and SVGAGI. V shed 1 base and J shed 1 base, with 10 bases lying between them.

This chain connects TRBV5-5 to TRBJ1-1, with D perhaps matching TRBD1 (5 bases). This CDR3 has 16 residues. Germline V gives CDR1 SGHKS, CDR2 YYEKEE (reference sequence). V shed 4 bases and J shed 4 bases, with 20 bases lying between them. The CDR3 sequence is CASSRQWEGGITEAFF. The CDR3 DNA is TGTGCCAGCAGCCGACAGTGGGAGGGAGGGATCACTGAAGCTTTCTTT.

V is TRBV18 and J is TRBJ2-7; TRBD2 is a possible D gene (5 bases). The CDR3 loop spans 15 amino acids. V was pared by 0 bases and J by 4 bases, with 13 bases between. Germline V gene sequence: CDR1 KGHSH, CDR2 LQKENI. The CDR3 region has the DNA TGTGCCAGCTCACCACCGTCGGGGAATAAATACGAGCAGTACTTC. Translated: CASSPPSGNKYEQYF.

The table lists this clone with a count of one. The chain uses TRBV5-6 and TRBJ2-5, with TRBD1 matching over 8 bases. Germline V gene sequence: CDR1 SGHDT, CDR2 YYEEEE. This CDR3 contains 15 residues. V lost 4 bases and J lost 3; bases outside the gene matches: 8. CDR3 residues: CASSRVQGAEETQYF. CDR3 in DNA: TGTGCCAGCAGCAGAGTGCAGGGGGCAGAAGAGACCCAGTACTTC.

The chain links TRBV7-2 to TRBJ1-5; D uncertain. V shed 0 bases and J shed 3 bases, with 9 bases lying between them. Germline V gives CDR1 SGHTA, CDR2 FQGNSA. The CDR3 totals 15 residues. CDR3 sequence: CASSLAFSSNQPQHF. The CDR3 DNA follows: TGTGCCAGCAGCTTAGCTTTCTCGTCCAATCAGCCCCAGCATTTT.

CDR3 nucleotides: TGTGCCAGCAGTTTCGAGGAGACCTCCAATCAGCCCCAGCATTTT. Protein product: CASSFEETSNQPQHF. This chain uses TRBV28 with TRBJ1-5; the D is unclear. The CDR3 spans 15 residues. Trimming took 3 bases from V and 3 from J, leaving 12 bases between them. The germline gives CDR1 MDHEN, CDR2 SYDVKM.

This sequence joins TRBV27 and TRBJ1-1, with a tentative D call TRBD1 (5 bases). The CDR3 consists of 16 residues. Deletions cut 2 bases from V and 1 base from J, with 14 bases between. Looked up from germline, CDR1 is MNHEY and CDR2 is SMNVEV (reference sequence). The CDR3 here is CASSLIQGFRNTEAFF. As DNA, the CDR3 is TGTGCCAGCAGTTTAATTCAGGGATTCAGGAACACTGAAGCTTTCTTT.

This sequence joins TRBV7-2 and TRBJ1-1; unclear D gene. Germline values: CDR1 SGHTA, CDR2 FQGNSA. The CDR3 runs to 15 residues. The ends were cut back, 1 base at V and 0 bases at J, with 9 bases in the middle. The CDR3 reads CASSLVGGVNTEAFF. The CDR3 DNA follows: TGTGCCAGCAGCTTAGTCGGAGGAGTGAACACTGAAGCTTTCTTT.

The chain carries TRBV6-1 and TRBJ2-3; D gene unclear. Germline V gene lookup returns CDR1 MNHNS and CDR2 SASEGT. The CDR3 length is 13 residues. V was clipped by 0 bases and J by 5 bases, with 6 bases between them. The CDR3 DNA follows: TGTGCCAGCAGTGAAGCGCCGGGAGATACGCAGTATTTT. Translated, it gives CASSEAPGDTQYF.

The chain carries TRBV6-5 and TRBJ2-3, with a tentative D call TRBD1 (5 bases). The CDR3 has 15 residues. CDR1 and CDR2 (germline): MNHEY, SVGAGI. Between the trimmed V and J ends, which lost 0 bases and 3 bases, there was a span of 10 bases. The CDR3 DNA reads as TGTGCCAGCAGTTACTCGAGGCCAGGGACAGATACGCAGTATTTT. Protein product: CASSYSRPGTDTQYF.

This rearrangement joins TRBV7-2 to TRBJ1-2, with D possibly TRBD1 on 5 matching bases. The V end lost 1 base, the J end lost 2 bases, and 8 bases lay between the germline ends. The V gene's germline CDR1 is SGHTA and CDR2 FQGNSA. The CDR3 extends over 14 amino acids. The CDR3 sequence is CASSLDGGNYGYTF. Here the CDR3 DNA reads TGTGCCAGCAGCTTAGATGGGGGGAACTATGGCTACACCTTC.

V usage is TRBV19 and J usage is TRBJ2-5; 7 bases agree with TRBD2. V lost 1 base and J lost 0; bases outside the gene matches: 5. The CDR3 sequence is 16 residues long. Germline V gene lookup returns CDR1 LNHDA and CDR2 SQIVND (reference sequence). The CDR3 spells CASSIVGEGNQETQYF. CDR3 nucleotide sequence: TGTGCCAGTAGTATAGTGGGGGAGGGTAACCAAGAGACCCAGTACTTC.

The chain uses TRBV28 and TRBJ1-5, with a weak D call TRBD1 (6 bases). The CDR3 is made up of 12 amino acids. Trimming removed 9 bases from V and 6 bases from J, with 12 bases in between. CDR1 is MDHEN and CDR2 is SYDVKM in the germline V gene. The CDR3 DNA follows: TGTGCCAGTGGCTTGGGGGCTCAGCCCCAGCATTTT. Translating it yields CASGLGAQPQHF.